This T cell receptor (beta chain) was sequenced in a study of shared clonotypes between healthy human individuals. This table comes from immunoSEQ multiplex PCR, and its TCRdb copy is limited to in-frame clones, with some not included. The sample consists of around 1.1 million clones, around 77% of them appearing once. Germline trimming cut 3 bases from V and 7 bases from J; bases unmatched to any gene: 7. Germline assignment: CDR1 SGHDT and CDR2 YYEEEE. The CDR3 has 14 residues. V gene TRBV5-6 combines with J gene TRBJ1-2; 9 bases fit TRBD1. This receptor was taken from a man between 18 and 29 years old in good health. Some clones in this sample may be carry-over from other donors' samples. The specimen was memory CD4+ T cells from PBMCs. Described subset: CD45RA-negative fraction. Written as DNA, the CDR3 is TGTGCCAGCAGCTCGGGACAGGGTCTTTCTGGCTACACCTTC. Translation gives CASSSGQGLSGYTF.